This note documents a single T cell receptor beta chain sequence. The data stem from a study of T cells after yellow fever vaccination. J gave up 2 bases and V 7 bases, and 9 bases lay outside the gene matches. This CDR3 comprises 15 residues. The germline V gene encodes CDR1 MDHEN and CDR2 SYDVKM. TCRdb analysed the 5' RACE reads with MiXCR anew, one entry per CDR3 protein. The sample shows fewer than 450,000 distinct CDR3 sequences, roughly 8.3% of them seen only once. This TCR came from a young man who received the YFV17D yellow fever vaccine. The rearrangement links TRBV28 to TRBJ1-2, with 8 bases aligning to TRBD1. The specimen was PBMCs, collected roughly 47 days after the first yellow fever vaccination. The CDR3 DNA reads TGTGCCAGCACACTTCCCGGGACAGGCAACTATGGCTACACCTTC. This codes for CASTLPGTGNYGYTF.